This is a list of T cell receptor beta chains from one sample in a study of blood T cell repertoires in COVID-19. Using immunoSEQ multiplex PCR, the repertoire was profiled, and TCRdb retains in-frame clones only, with some absent. The data show under 450,000 clones, 86% seen once. Material: peripheral blood. These receptors were obtained from a woman aged 55-70 years with COVID-19, enrolled during active disease. Both conserved end residues are part of each CDR3. The order of the fields is D gene, J gene, V gene, clone size, CDR3 protein, CDR3 DNA. A D gene is named only where the DNA matches it firmly. Some rows mark clone size as missing; the rest say once, few, many or name a class of expanded clone.

TRBD2 | TRBJ2-2 | TRBV6-5 | - | CASSYGGGSAGELFF | TGTGCCAGCAGTTACGGGGGGGGTTCGGCCGGGGAGCTGTTTTTT
- | TRBJ2-2 | TRBV5-1 | - | CASSGMTGDTGELFF | TGCGCCAGCAGCGGAATGACAGGTGACACCGGGGAGCTGTTTTTT
TRBD1 | TRBJ2-7 | TRBV6-6 | - | CASSFPDRVVGEQYF | TGTGCCAGCAGTTTTCCCGACAGGGTTGTGGGCGAGCAGTACTTC
TRBD1 | TRBJ1-1 | TRBV5-8 | - | CASSFNTGAGNTEAFF | TGTGCCAGCAGCTTTAACACAGGGGCGGGAAACACTGAAGCTTTCTTT
TRBD2 | TRBJ2-1 | TRBV4-2 | few | CASTPSASGGDNEQFF | TGTGCCAGCACCCCAAGTGCTAGCGGGGGCGACAATGAGCAGTTCTTC
TRBD1 | TRBJ1-6 | TRBV6-1 | - | CASSESGGQNSPLHF | TGTGCCAGCAGTGAATCAGGGGGACAGAATTCACCCCTCCACTTT
- | TRBJ1-1 | TRBV3-1/TRBV3-2 | - | CASSRNQGGTEAFF | TGTGCCAGCAGCCGAAATCAGGGAGGGACTGAAGCTTTCTTT
TRBD1 | TRBJ1-2 | TRBV5-1 | - | CASSLGQGGYGYTF | TGCGCCAGCAGCTTGGGTCAGGGGGGATATGGCTACACCTTC
TRBD2 | TRBJ2-7 | TRBV7-2 | - | CASSLVLAGGEQYF | TGTGCCAGCAGCTTAGTACTAGCGGGGGGGGAGCAGTACTTC
TRBD2 | TRBJ2-7 | TRBV19 | few | CATKERGLTYEQYF | TGTGCCACTAAGGAGCGGGGCCTTACCTACGAGCAGTACTTC
TRBD1 | TRBJ2-1 | TRBV3-1/TRBV3-2 | - | CASSQVTGGLDEQFF | TGTGCCAGCAGCCAAGTCACAGGGGGCTTGGATGAGCAGTTCTTC
- | TRBJ1-4 | TRBV3-1/TRBV3-2 | - | CASSPPGVREKLFF | TGTGCCAGCAGCCCTCCAGGGGTACGGGAAAAACTGTTTTTT
- | TRBJ1-6 | TRBV10-3 | - | CALRGGTNSPLHF | TGTGCCTTACGTGGCGGAACTAATTCACCCCTCCACTTT
TRBD1 | TRBJ2-2 | TRBV19 | - | CASSPDGTGNTGELFF | TGTGCCAGTAGTCCCGACGGGACAGGGAACACCGGGGAGCTGTTTTTT
TRBD1 | TRBJ2-3 | TRBV5-5 | - | CASSTGQAGPDTQYF | TGTGCCAGCAGCACCGGACAGGCCGGCCCAGATACGCAGTATTTT
- | TRBJ2-7 | TRBV6-5 | - | CASGGFGTSSYEQYF | TGTGCCAGCGGGGGGTTTGGGACCAGCTCCTACGAGCAGTACTTC
- | TRBJ1-1 | TRBV19 | - | CASDSGKFQAFF | TGTGCCAGCGATTCAGGGAAGTTTCAAGCTTTCTTT
TRBD2 | TRBJ2-5 | TRBV4-1 | - | CASSQSTSGGASETQYF | TGCGCCAGCAGCCAATCAACTAGCGGGGGGGCGTCCGAGACCCAGTACTTC
- | TRBJ1-5 | TRBV5-8 | - | CASRKQGGGQPQHF | TGTGCCAGCAGAAAACAGGGAGGGGGTCAGCCCCAGCATTTT
- | TRBJ2-3 | TRBV6-2/TRBV6-3 | - | CASSSMGRLTDTQYF | TGTGCCAGCAGTTCCATGGGCAGGCTCACAGATACGCAGTATTTT
- | TRBJ1-1 | TRBV18 | - | CASSPQGLEKAFF | TGTGCCAGCTCACCACAGGGGCTAGAGAAAGCTTTCTTT
TRBD1 | TRBJ1-2 | TRBV5-1 | - | CASSTSGTGEGYTF | TGCGCCAGCAGCACTTCCGGGACAGGGGAAGGCTACACCTTC
TRBD1 | TRBJ1-2 | TRBV23-1 | - | CASSQSGQGAYGYGYTF | TGCGCCAGCAGTCAATCTGGCCAGGGGGCTTATGGCTATGGCTACACCTTC
TRBD1 | TRBJ1-1 | TRBV7-2 | - | CASSPYGTGWGNTEAFF | TGTGCCAGCAGCCCGTACGGGACAGGGTGGGGAAACACTGAAGCTTTCTTT
- | TRBJ1-2 | TRBV30 | - | CAWPRGSNYGYTF | TGTGCCTGGCCCAGGGGATCTAACTATGGCTACACCTTC
- | TRBJ2-7 | TRBV5-6 | - | CASSYRDIYYEQYF | TGTGCCAGCAGCTACCGGGACATTTACTACGAGCAGTACTTC
- | TRBJ1-5 | TRBV6-5 | - | CASGRRQDNQPQHF | TGTGCCAGCGGAAGGAGACAGGACAATCAGCCCCAGCATTTT
- | TRBJ1-2 | TRBV7-3 | few | CASSLAPGENYGYTF | TGTGCCAGCAGCTTAGCTCCAGGGGAGAACTATGGCTACACCTTC
- | TRBJ2-6 | TRBV7-2 | - | CASSLGGAGANVLTF | TGTGCCAGCAGCTTAGGCGGGGCTGGGGCCAACGTCCTGACTTTC
- | TRBJ1-5 | TRBV5-5 | - | CASSFANDYQPQHF | TGTGCCAGCAGCTTTGCGAACGACTATCAGCCCCAGCATTTT
TRBD1 | TRBJ1-2 | TRBV19 | once | CASSRDRGPNYGYTF | TGTGCCAGTAGTAGAGACAGGGGGCCTAACTATGGCTACACCTTC
- | TRBJ2-7 | TRBV7-3 | - | CASSDRSYEQYF | TGTGCCAGCAGTGACAGGAGCTACGAGCAGTACTTC
TRBD2 | TRBJ2-5 | TRBV10-2 | - | CASIGASGGMETQYF | TGCGCCAGCATCGGGGCTAGCGGGGGGATGGAGACCCAGTACTTC
TRBD1 | TRBJ2-5 | TRBV12-3/TRBV12-4 | once | CASSYRGQETQYF | TGTGCCAGCAGTTACAGGGGCCAAGAGACCCAGTACTTC
TRBD1 | TRBJ2-7 | TRBV9 | - | CASSVGPPGQGHEQYF | TGTGCCAGCAGCGTCGGACCCCCGGGACAGGGCCACGAGCAGTACTTC
- | TRBJ1-2 | TRBV2 | - | CASSDNRVTTDYGYTF | TGTGCCAGCAGTGACAACAGAGTTACAACGGACTATGGCTACACCTTC
- | TRBJ1-1 | TRBV9 | - | CASSPQSGVATEAFF | TGTGCCAGCAGCCCTCAGTCGGGGGTGGCCACTGAAGCTTTCTTT
- | TRBJ1-5 | TRBV18 | - | CASSPTGNSNQPQHF | TGTGCCAGCTCACCAACGGGGAATAGCAATCAGCCCCAGCATTTT
TRBD1 | TRBJ1-5 | TRBV6-6 | - | CASRTGQGGQPQHF | TGTGCCAGCAGAACAGGACAGGGGGGGCAGCCCCAGCATTTT
TRBD1 | TRBJ2-3 | TRBV6-4 | - | CASSLSGTGGAGDTQYF | TGTGCCAGCAGTCTATCCGGGACAGGGGGCGCAGGAGATACGCAGTATTTT
TRBD1 | TRBJ1-2 | TRBV6-4 | - | CASARTGTSYGYTF | TGTGCCAGCGCAAGGACAGGGACAAGCTATGGCTACACCTTC
- | TRBJ1-5 | TRBV27 | - | CASSFTGMGGNQPQHF | TGTGCCAGCAGTTTTACCGGGATGGGAGGCAATCAGCCCCAGCATTTT
TRBD1 | TRBJ1-5 | TRBV5-1 | once | CASSLGPRDRANQPQHF | TGCGCCAGCAGCCTGGGACCCCGGGACAGGGCCAATCAGCCCCAGCATTTT
TRBD1 | TRBJ1-6 | TRBV7-8 | - | CASSLPPRTGNSPLHF | TGTGCCAGCAGCTTACCCCCCAGGACAGGCAATTCACCCCTCCACTTT
- | TRBJ2-1 | TRBV6-5 | - | CASSYVGVEQFF | TGTGCCAGCAGCTACGTGGGAGTTGAGCAGTTCTTC
- | TRBJ1-2 | TRBV7-2 | few | CASSLISTGGYTF | TGTGCCAGCAGCTTAATCTCCACCGGGGGCTACACCTTC
- | TRBJ2-7 | TRBV11-2 | - | CASSPLTGSYEQYF | TGTGCCAGCAGCCCGCTGACAGGTTCCTACGAGCAGTACTTC
- | TRBJ2-7 | TRBV29-1 | - | CSVKPGLNLDSYEQYF | TGCAGCGTAAAACCGGGACTCAATCTCGACTCCTACGAGCAGTACTTC
- | TRBJ1-6 | TRBV5-1 | - | CASSFRGRDTDNSPLHF | TGCGCCAGCAGCTTCCGTGGCAGAGATACAGATAATTCACCCCTCCACTTT
- | TRBJ2-3 | TRBV7-8 | once | CASSLWGGRTDTQYF | TGTGCCAGCAGCTTATGGGGCGGACGCACAGATACGCAGTATTTT
TRBD2 | TRBJ2-3 | TRBV2 | - | CASSGMLAADTQYF | TGTGCCAGCAGTGGGATGCTAGCGGCAGATACGCAGTATTTT
TRBD2 | TRBJ2-1 | TRBV11-2 | - | CASSLKSGLAGIEQFF | TGTGCCAGCAGCTTAAAGTCAGGCCTAGCGGGGATTGAGCAGTTCTTC
TRBD1 | TRBJ1-4 | TRBV7-6 | - | CASSPDRVTNEKLFF | TGTGCCAGCAGCCCAGACAGGGTAACTAATGAAAAACTGTTTTTT
TRBD2 | TRBJ2-2 | TRBV2 | few | CASSERLATGTGELFF | TGTGCCAGCAGTGAGAGACTAGCGACGGGCACCGGGGAGCTGTTTTTT
- | TRBJ2-1 | TRBV6-4 | once | CASSEGQGPNNEQFF | TGTGCCAGCAGTGAGGGCCAGGGTCCCAACAATGAGCAGTTCTTC